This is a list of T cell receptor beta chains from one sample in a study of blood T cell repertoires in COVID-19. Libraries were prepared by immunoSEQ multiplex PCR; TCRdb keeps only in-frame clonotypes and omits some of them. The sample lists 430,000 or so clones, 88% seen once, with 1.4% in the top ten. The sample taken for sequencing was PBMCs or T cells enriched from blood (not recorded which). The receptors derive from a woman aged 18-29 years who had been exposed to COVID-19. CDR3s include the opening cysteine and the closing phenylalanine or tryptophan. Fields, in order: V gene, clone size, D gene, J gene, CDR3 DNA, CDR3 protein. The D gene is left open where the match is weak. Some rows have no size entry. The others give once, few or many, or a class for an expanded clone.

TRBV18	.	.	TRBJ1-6	TGTGCCAGCTCATCACAAGTAGATAATAATTCACCCCTCCACTTT	CASSSQVDNNSPLHF
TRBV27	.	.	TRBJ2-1	TGTGCCAGCAGTTTAAGGGGTTTTGATGAGCAGTTCTTC	CASSLRGFDEQFF
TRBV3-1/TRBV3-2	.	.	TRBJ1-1	TGTGCCAGCAGCACTCGACAGAAGAACACTGAAGCTTTCTTT	CASSTRQKNTEAFF
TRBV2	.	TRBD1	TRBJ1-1	TGTGCCAGCAGAGCGGACAGGGTGAACACTGAAGCTTTCTTT	CASRADRVNTEAFF
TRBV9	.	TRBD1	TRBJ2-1	TGTGCCAGCAGCGTAGTACAGGGCCGGGACAGGGTCGTCTTC	CASSVVQGRDRVVF
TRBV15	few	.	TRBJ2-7	TGTGCCACCAGCCCTGGACAGTCCTACGAGCAGTACTTC	CATSPGQSYEQYF
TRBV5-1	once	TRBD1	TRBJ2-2	TGCGCCAGCAGCTTGAGAGAACAGGGGGCAGCCGGGGAGCTGTTTTTT	CASSLREQGAAGELFF
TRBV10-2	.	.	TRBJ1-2	TGCGCCAGCAGTGAGTGGGCCGGGAATATGAACTATGGCTACACCTTC	CASSEWAGNMNYGYTF
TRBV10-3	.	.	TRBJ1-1	TGTGCCATCACTACAGGGTTGGCTGAAGCTTTCTTT	CAITTGLAEAFF
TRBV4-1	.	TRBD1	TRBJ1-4	TGCGCCAGCAGCCAAACCTCATGGACAGGGAACGAAAAACTGTTTTTT	CASSQTSWTGNEKLFF
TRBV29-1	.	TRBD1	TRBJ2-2	TGCAGCGTTGAGGGGACAGGGCGTTCCGGGGAGCTGTTTTTT	CSVEGTGRSGELFF
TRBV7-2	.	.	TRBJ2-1	TGTGCCAGCAGCTTATATTATGAGCAGTTCTTC	CASSLYYEQFF
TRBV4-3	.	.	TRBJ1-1	TGCGCCAGCAGCGGGCGGCTGGGAGAGAACACTGAAGCTTTCTTT	CASSGRLGENTEAFF
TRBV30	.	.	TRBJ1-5	TGTGCCTGGAGCCTGGGGTCAGGGGTTAGCAATCAGCCCCAGCATTTT	CAWSLGSGVSNQPQHF
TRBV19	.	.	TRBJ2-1	TGTGCCAGTAGTATCAGAGGTTTGGACAATGAGCAGTTCTTC	CASSIRGLDNEQFF
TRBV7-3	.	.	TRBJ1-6	TGCTGCCTCGGGTCTTCGAATTCACCCCTCCACTTT	CCLGSSNSPLHF
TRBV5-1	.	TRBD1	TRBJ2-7	TGCGCCAGCAGCTTGACGGCGCGGGACAGGGGCTACGAGCAGTACTTC	CASSLTARDRGYEQYF
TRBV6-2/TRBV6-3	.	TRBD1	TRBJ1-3	TGTGCCAGCAGACCTAGGGGGCTCTTCTCTGGAAACACCATATATTTT	CASRPRGLFSGNTIYF
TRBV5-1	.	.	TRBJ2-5	TGCGCCAGCAGCTTGGGGCTTTGGGAGACCCAGTACTTC	CASSLGLWETQYF
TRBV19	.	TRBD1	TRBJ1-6	TGTGCCAGTAGTATGGGACAGCCGAGCTCCTATAATTCACCCCTCCACTTT	CASSMGQPSSYNSPLHF